This TCR beta chain was captured by sequencing in a study of early T cells in non-severe SARS-CoV-2 infection. Study background: Bulk RNA from unsorted whole blood was sequenced; chains were unpaired. Study-level results: Anti-spike CD8 specificities were favored by VDJdb matching, whose results missed private and CD4 specificities.

In the library, individual cDNA molecules carried attached unique molecular identifiers. TCRdb reprocessed the 5' RACE reads via MiXCR and lists one record per CDR3 protein. The repertoire holds 65,000 to 75,000 distinct CDR3 sequences, roughly 13% seen once, with 4% to 6% in the top ten. The CDR3 runs 11 residues. Germline CDR1 and CDR2: SGHTS and YDEGEE. The V end lost 4 bases, the J end lost 8 bases, and 7 bases lay between the germline ends. Only a few counts were recorded for this clonotype. What it binds is not known. The material sequenced was whole blood. V and J are TRBV5-8 and TRBJ2-1, with a weak D call TRBD2 (5 bases). This TCR was sampled from an adult who was a healthcare worker with PCR-confirmed SARS-CoV-2 infection or an uninfected control (not recorded which). CDR3 sequence: CASSLDYEQFF. CDR3 in DNA: TGTGCCAGCAGCCTGGACTATGAGCAGTTCTTC. Together with reference TRBV5-8 and TRBJ2-1, the CDR3 gives the full variable domain: EAGVTQSPTHLIKTRGQQATLRCSPISGHTSVYWYQQALGLGLQFLLWYDEGEERNRGNFPPRFSGRQFPNYSSELNVNALELEDSALYLCASSLDYEQFFGPGTRLTVL.